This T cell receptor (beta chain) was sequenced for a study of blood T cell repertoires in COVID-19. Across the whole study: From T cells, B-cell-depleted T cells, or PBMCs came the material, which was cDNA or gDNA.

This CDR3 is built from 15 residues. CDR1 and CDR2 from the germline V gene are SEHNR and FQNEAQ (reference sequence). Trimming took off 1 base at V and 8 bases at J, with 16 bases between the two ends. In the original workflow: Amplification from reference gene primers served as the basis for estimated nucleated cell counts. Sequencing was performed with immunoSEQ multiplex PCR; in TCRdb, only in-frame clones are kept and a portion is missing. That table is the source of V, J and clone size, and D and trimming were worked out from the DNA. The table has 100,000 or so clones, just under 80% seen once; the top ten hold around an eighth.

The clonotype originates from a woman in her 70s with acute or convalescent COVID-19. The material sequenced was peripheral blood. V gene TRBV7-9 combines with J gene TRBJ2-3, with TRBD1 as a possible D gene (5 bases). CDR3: CASSLVSGSLTTQYF. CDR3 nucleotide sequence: TGTGCCAGCAGCTTAGTGTCAGGGTCCTTGACTACGCAGTATTTT.